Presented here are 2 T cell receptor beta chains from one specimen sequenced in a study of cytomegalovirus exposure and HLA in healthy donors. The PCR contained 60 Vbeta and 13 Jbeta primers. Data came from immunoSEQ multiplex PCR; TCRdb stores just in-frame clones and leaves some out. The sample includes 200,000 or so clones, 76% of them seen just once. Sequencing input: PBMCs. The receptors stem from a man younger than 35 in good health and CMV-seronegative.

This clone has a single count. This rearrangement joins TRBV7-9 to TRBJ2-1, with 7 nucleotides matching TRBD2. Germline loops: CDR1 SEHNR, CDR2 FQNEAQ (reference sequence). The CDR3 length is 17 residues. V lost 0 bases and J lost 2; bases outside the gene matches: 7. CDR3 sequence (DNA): TGTGCCAGCAGCTTAGCGCACGGGAGCGGGGCCTACAATGAGCAGTTCTTC. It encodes CASSLAHGSGAYNEQFF. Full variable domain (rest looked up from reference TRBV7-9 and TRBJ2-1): DTGVSQNPRHKITKRGQNVTFRCDPISEHNRLYWYRQTLGQGPEFLTYFQNEAQLEKSRLLSDRFSAERPKGSFSTLEIQRTEQGDSAMYLCASSLAHGSGAYNEQFFGPGTRLTVL.

Here the CDR3 reads CASSETATPPYLEDTQYF. For the CDR3, the DNA is TGTGCCAGCAGTGAAACCGCTACGCCACCCTACCTGGAGGATACGCAGTATTTT. The chain recombines TRBV2 with TRBJ2-3; D not resolved. The CDR3 length is 18 residues. CDR1 and CDR2 from the germline V gene are SNHLY and FYNNEI. V gave up 2 bases and J gave up 6 bases, with 24 bases separating them.